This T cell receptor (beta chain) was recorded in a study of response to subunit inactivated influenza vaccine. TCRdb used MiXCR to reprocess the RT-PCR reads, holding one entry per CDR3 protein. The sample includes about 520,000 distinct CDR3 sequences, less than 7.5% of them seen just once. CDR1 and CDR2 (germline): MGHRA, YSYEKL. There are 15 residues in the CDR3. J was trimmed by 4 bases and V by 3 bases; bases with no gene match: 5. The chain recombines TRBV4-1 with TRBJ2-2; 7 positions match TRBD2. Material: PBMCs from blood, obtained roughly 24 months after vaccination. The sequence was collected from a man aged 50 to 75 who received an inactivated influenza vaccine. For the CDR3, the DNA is TGCGCCAGCAGCCACAGCGGGGTGGGCACCGGGGAGCTGTTTTTT. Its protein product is CASSHSGVGTGELFF.